A single sample is the source of the 29 T cell receptor beta chains below, sequenced in a study of blood T cell repertoires in COVID-19. The table came from immunoSEQ multiplex PCR; TCRdb's copy has only in-frame clones and leaves some out. This table holds around 200,000 clones, around 84% found once. The sequenced sample consisted of peripheral blood. These receptors were obtained from a man older than 75 with acute or convalescent COVID-19.

J is TRBJ1-2 and V is TRBV6-6, with 11 bases lining up with TRBD1. Germline CDR1 and CDR2: MNHNY and SVGAGI (reference sequence). The CDR3 sequence is 14 residues long. Trimming removed 6 bases from V and 3 bases from J; junction bases left unmatched: 3. The CDR3 loop reads CASRTGQGDYGYTF. CDR3 nucleotide sequence: TGTGCCAGCAGGACGGGACAGGGGGACTATGGCTACACCTTC.

V gene TRBV3-1 (or the pseudogene TRBV3-2) combines with J gene TRBJ2-4; possibly TRBD2 for D (6 bases). CDR1 LGHDT and CDR2 YNNKEL come from the germline V gene (reference sequence). The CDR3 extends over 16 amino acids. V was shortened by 3 bases and J by 0 bases, with 12 bases between the two germline ends. This CDR3 is CASSQAGNLAKNIQYF. The DNA of the CDR3 is TGTGCCAGCAGCCAGGCGGGGAACCTAGCCAAAAACATTCAGTACTTC.

The chain couples TRBV7-2 to TRBJ1-5, with 9 bases matching TRBD1. The CDR3 has 14 amino acids. Germline loops: CDR1 SGHTA, CDR2 FQGNSA. V was pared by 5 bases and J by 5 bases, with 4 bases of the junction left unmatched. CDR3 protein: CASSTRTGDQPQHF. The CDR3 nucleotides read TGTGCCAGCAGCACGCGGACAGGGGATCAGCCCCAGCATTTT.

V gene TRBV27 combines with J gene TRBJ1-3, with D unresolved. The CDR3 sequence is 16 residues long. Germline assignment: CDR1 MNHEY and CDR2 SMNVEV (reference sequence). V gave up 5 bases and J gave up 5 bases, with 19 bases separating them. CDR3 amino acids: CASSPSVGVSRNTIYF. CDR3 DNA sequence: TGTGCCAGCAGTCCCTCTGTAGGAGTTAGCCGAAACACCATATATTTT.

The genes are TRBV7-2 and TRBJ2-2, with D possibly matching TRBD2 (5 bases). V was shortened by 2 bases and J by 0 bases, with 10 bases between the two germline ends. Germline CDR1 is SGHTA and CDR2 is FQGNSA. The CDR3 extends over 16 amino acids. Written as DNA, the CDR3 is TGTGCCAGCAGCTTAAGGGCGGGTACGAACACCGGGGAGCTGTTTTTT. Its translation is CASSLRAGTNTGELFF.

This CDR3 is CAWSPFSGNTIYF. The CDR3 DNA reads as TGTGCCTGGAGCCCCTTCTCTGGAAACACCATATATTTT. This chain joins TRBV30 and TRBJ1-3; D not resolved. The CDR3 covers 13 residues. CDR1 and CDR2 from the germline V gene are GTSNPN and SVGIG (reference sequence). Between the trimmed V and J ends, which lost 3 bases and 0 bases, there was a span of 6 bases. Filled out from reference TRBV30 and TRBJ1-3, the complete variable domain reads SQTIHQWPATLVQPVGSPLSLECTVEGTSNPNLYWYRQAAGRGLQLLFYSVGIGQISSEVPQNLSASRPQDRQFILSSKKLLLSDSGFYLCAWSPFSGNTIYFGEGSWLTVV.

This chain uses TRBV28 with TRBJ1-5; 8 bases match TRBD1. The CDR3 is made up of 16 amino acids. Germline assignment: CDR1 MDHEN and CDR2 SYDVKM. V lost 5 bases, J lost 6 bases, and 12 bases stayed unmatched. The CDR3 loop is CASSTPRTGSFQPQHF. The CDR3 DNA follows: TGTGCCAGCAGTACGCCCCGGACAGGGTCTTTTCAGCCCCAGCATTTT.

The chain uses TRBV5-4 and TRBJ2-7; possible D gene TRBD1, 6 bases. From germline, CDR1 is SGHNT and CDR2 YYREEE (reference sequence). The CDR3 is 13 amino acids. V was clipped by 4 bases and J by 4 bases, with 12 bases between them. The CDR3 reads CASSLTGSYEQYV. CDR3 DNA: TGTGCCAGCAGCCTTACAGGGTCGTACGAGCAGTACGTC.

The chain uses TRBV5-1 and TRBJ2-3, with D hard to call. Trimming removed 0 bases at V and 6 bases at J, with 8 bases between. Looked up from germline, CDR1 is SGHRS and CDR2 is YFSETQ. This CDR3 spans 13 amino acids. The CDR3 here is CASSLARWDTQYF. CDR3 in DNA: TGCGCCAGCAGCTTGGCCAGGTGGGATACGCAGTATTTT.

The CDR3 sequence: CASTWDREGSAFF. The DNA for the CDR3 is TGTGCCAGTACCTGGGACAGGGAAGGCTCGGCTTTCTTT. The rearrangement links TRBV19 to TRBJ1-1; 9 bases align to TRBD1. The CDR3 sequence is 13 residues long. Germline lookup yields CDR1 LNHDA and CDR2 SQIVND (reference sequence). The trim removed 7 bases at V and 11 bases at J, leaving 11 bases unmatched.

This chain uses TRBV30 with TRBJ2-2; D is unresolved. There are 12 residues in the CDR3. Trimming removed 2 bases at V and 6 bases at J, with 7 bases between. Germline V CDR1 and CDR2: GTSNPN, SVGIG (reference sequence). The CDR3 DNA reads TGTGCCTGGAGTCCCGTTGCCGGGGAGCTGTTTTTT. Translation: CAWSPVAGELFF.

This sequence joins TRBV6-5 and TRBJ1-3; D is perhaps TRBD1 (5 bases). V shed 5 bases and J shed 0 bases, with 11 bases lying between them. Germline values: CDR1 MNHEY, CDR2 SVGAGI. This CDR3 has 15 amino acids. CDR3 amino acids: CASSPEGASGNTIYF. Written as DNA, the CDR3 is TGTGCCAGCAGTCCCGAAGGGGCCTCTGGAAACACCATATATTTT.

The rearrangement links TRBV6-5 to TRBJ2-7; 7 bases line up with TRBD2. The germline V gene has CDR1 MNHEY and CDR2 SVGAGI. This CDR3 has 14 residues. After removal of 4 bases from V and 3 bases from J, the junction contained 6 bases not matched to a gene. Here the CDR3 DNA reads TGTGCCAGCAGTTCCCGGGGAGGGGACTACGAGCAGTACTTC. Protein product: CASSSRGGDYEQYF.

The chain couples TRBV27 to TRBJ2-3, with unresolved D. CDR3 length equals 13 residues. V was shortened by 3 bases and J by 4 bases, with 8 bases between the two germline ends. CDR1 and CDR2 from the germline V gene are MNHEY and SMNVEV (reference sequence). Here the CDR3 DNA reads TGTGCCAGCAGTTTCGCGGAATCAGATACGCAGTATTTT. Protein: CASSFAESDTQYF.

The rearrangement uses TRBV28 and TRBJ2-1; TRBD2 aligns across 8 bases. This CDR3 is 15 amino acids long. The germline V gene encodes CDR1 MDHEN and CDR2 SYDVKM. J was trimmed by 4 bases and V by 1 base; bases with no gene match: 3. The CDR3 here is CASSLYASGYNEQFF. In DNA, the CDR3 is TGTGCCAGCAGTTTATATGCTAGCGGGTACAATGAGCAGTTCTTC.

V and J are TRBV5-8 and TRBJ2-7; 10 bases fit TRBD2. Per germline, CDR1 SGHTS and CDR2 YDEGEE. V trimming: 5 bases; J trimming: 0 bases; junction bases outside the gene matches: 5. The CDR3 runs 15 residues. The CDR3 region is CASSLSGRASYEQYF. CDR3 coding DNA: TGTGCCAGCAGTTTAAGCGGGAGGGCCTCCTACGAGCAGTACTTC.

The V gene is TRBV6-1, the J gene TRBJ1-4; D might be TRBD1 (6 bases). The CDR3 totals 13 residues. From germline, CDR1 is MNHNS and CDR2 SASEGT. Trimming stripped 3 bases from V and 8 bases from J, with 10 bases between. This CDR3 is CASSDRGSEKLFF. The CDR3 DNA reads as TGTGCCAGCAGTGACAGGGGAAGCGAAAAACTGTTTTTT.

The chain links TRBV5-1 to TRBJ2-4; tentative D call: TRBD1 (6 bases). V shed 8 bases and J shed 0 bases, with 30 bases lying between them. The V gene's germline CDR1 is SGHRS and CDR2 YFSETQ. The CDR3 extends over 20 amino acids. CDR3 bases: TGCGCCAGTAACAACCCACTGAATCCAGTGACAGGTCTAGCCAAAAACATTCAGTACTTC. Protein: CASNNPLNPVTGLAKNIQYF.

The V call is TRBV6-5, the J call TRBJ1-1; the D is unclear. Germline V gives CDR1 MNHEY, CDR2 SVGAGI. V was trimmed by 2 bases and J by 1 base, leaving 5 bases between them. The CDR3 sequence is 13 residues long. The CDR3 DNA is TGTGCCAGCAGTTACCTCGGGAACACTGAAGCTTTCTTT. This sequence encodes CASSYLGNTEAFF.

The J gene is TRBJ2-3, the V gene TRBV19, with 9 bases matching TRBD2. CDR1 LNHDA and CDR2 SQIVND come from the germline V gene (reference sequence). CDR3 length: 13 amino acids. The J segment lost 5 bases and the V segment lost 6 bases, leaving 3 bases of the junction unmatched. The CDR3, as DNA: TGTGCCAGTAGCGAACTAGCGGGAGATACGCAGTATTTT. It specifies CASSELAGDTQYF. Full variable domain (rest looked up from reference TRBV19 and TRBJ2-3): DGGITQSPKYLFRKEGQNVTLSCEQNLNHDAMYWYRQDPGQGLRLIYYSQIVNDFQKGDIAEGYSVSREKKESFPLTVTSAQKNPTAFYLCASSELAGDTQYFGPGTRLTVL.

V is TRBV2 and J is TRBJ2-7; 10 nucleotides line up with TRBD2. Per the germline V gene, CDR1 is SNHLY and CDR2 is FYNNEI. Trimming took 8 bases from V and 5 from J; bases not matched to a gene: 6. This CDR3 is built from 13 residues. Written as DNA, the CDR3 is TGTGCCAGCGATCTAGCGGGAGCCAACGAGCAGTACTTC. It is translated as CASDLAGANEQYF. The full variable domain, its missing parts supplied by reference TRBV2 and TRBJ2-7, is EPEVTQTPSHQVTQMGQEVILRCVPISNHLYFYWYRQILGQKVEFLVSFYNNEISEKSEIFDDQFSVERPDGSNFTLKIRSTKLEDSAMYFCASDLAGANEQYFGPGTRLTVT.

V and J are TRBV19 and TRBJ1-5; D is possibly TRBD1 (6 bases). The CDR3 has 18 amino acids. Trimming stripped 4 bases from V and 4 bases from J, with 23 bases between. Per germline, CDR1 LNHDA and CDR2 SQIVND (reference sequence). Here the CDR3 reads CASSTGGDTHHLNQPQHF. CDR3 DNA sequence: TGTGCCAGTAGTACGGGGGGGGACACACACCACCTTAATCAGCCCCAGCATTTT.

This chain joins TRBV27 and TRBJ2-1; 10 bases agree with TRBD2. Losses at the gene ends were 5 bases for V and 9 bases for J; bases not matched to a gene: 4. Germline CDR1 reads MNHEY; CDR2 reads SMNVEV (reference sequence). The CDR3 extends over 13 amino acids. The chain's CDR3 is CASSIRTSGEQFF. The CDR3 DNA reads TGTGCCAGCAGTATCCGGACTAGCGGTGAGCAGTTCTTC.

The table lists this clone with a count of one. The chain joins TRBV10-3 to TRBJ1-5; D perhaps matches TRBD1 (5 bases). Looked up from germline, CDR1 is ENHRY and CDR2 is SYGVKD. The CDR3 consists of 13 residues. V was pared by 4 bases and J by 7 bases, with 11 bases between. The CDR3 bases are TGTGCCATCAGTGCGGGGGAGCGGCAGCCCCAGCATTTT. Its translation: CAISAGERQPQHF.

The V call is TRBV2, the J call TRBJ2-2; 9 nucleotides align to TRBD1. This CDR3 spans 14 amino acids. Germline lookup yields CDR1 SNHLY and CDR2 FYNNEI. The V and J ends lost 6 bases and 3 bases, in that order; junction bases with no gene match: 2. CDR3 in DNA: TGTGCCAGCAGATGGACAGGGGACACCGGGGAGCTGTTTTTT. Translation gives CASRWTGDTGELFF.

The rearrangement joins TRBV7-8 to TRBJ2-3; 15 bases agree with TRBD2. CDR1 SGHVS and CDR2 FQNEAQ come from the germline V gene. V lost 4 bases to trimming and J lost 5 bases; unmatched junction nucleotides: 16. CDR3 length: 20 residues. This chain's CDR3 is CASSSAGLAGGPTSGDTQYF. The CDR3 DNA is TGTGCCAGCAGCTCCGCGGGACTAGCGGGAGGACCGACCTCTGGAGATACGCAGTATTTT.

The rearrangement joins TRBV11-3 to TRBJ1-2, with D maybe TRBD1 (6 bases). CDR3 length: 16 residues. V was trimmed by 1 base and J by 4 bases, leaving 16 bases between them. Germline-derived CDR1 and CDR2 are SGHNT and YENEEA. The DNA of the CDR3 is TGTGCCAGCAGCTTAGCTGGGGGCGGTAACGTCTATGGCTACACCTTC. It encodes CASSLAGGGNVYGYTF. The whole variable domain, filled in from reference TRBV11-3 and TRBJ1-2, reads EAGVVQSPRYKIIEKKQPVAFWCNPISGHNTLYWYLQNLGQGPELLIRYENEEAVDDSQLPKDRFSAERLKGVDSTLKIQPAELGDSAVYLCASSLAGGGNVYGYTFGSGTRLTVV.

This clone has a single count. The chain uses TRBV5-1 and TRBJ2-3; the match to TRBD2 covers 7 bases. CDR3 length equals 15 residues. The V segment lost 4 bases and the J segment 4 bases; nucleotides outside the gene matches: 9. The germline V gene encodes CDR1 SGHRS and CDR2 YFSETQ. The CDR3 bases are TGCGCCAGCAGCCTCGGGGGAGGGCCCCCAGATACGCAGTATTTT. Its translation: CASSLGGGPPDTQYF.

The rearrangement links TRBV19 to TRBJ2-1, with 9 bases that match TRBD2. Trimming at V came to 0 bases and at J to 0 bases, leaving 15 bases not matched to a gene. Germline V gene sequence: CDR1 LNHDA, CDR2 SQIVND (reference sequence). The CDR3 covers 21 residues. The CDR3 spells CASSIDPGSLAGRSSYNEQFF. CDR3 in DNA: TGTGCCAGTAGTATAGATCCCGGTTCGCTAGCGGGACGGAGCTCCTACAATGAGCAGTTCTTC.